A selection of T cell receptor beta chains follows, all from one sample in a study of blood T cell repertoires in COVID-19. Some clones are missing from TCRdb's copy, which holds only in-frame ones; the method was immunoSEQ multiplex PCR. The sample includes roughly 280,000 clones, about nine tenths seen only once; the top ten take 2% to 2.5%. Sample: peripheral blood. The receptors come from a man aged 50 or older with acute or convalescent COVID-19. Each CDR3 is given with its conserved first and last residue. Fields, in order: clone size, D gene, V gene, J gene, CDR3 DNA, CDR3 protein. D genes are given only for firm matches. The size field is filled for only some rows; it gives once, few, many or a size class.

>once|-|TRBV18|TRBJ1-2
TGTGCCAGCTCACCCCCGAGAGGCCTGACTAACTATGGCTACACCTTC
CASSPPRGLTNYGYTF
>-|-|TRBV12-3/TRBV12-4|TRBJ2-1
TGTGCCAGCAGGAAAGAGAGGAATGAGCAGTTCTTC
CASRKERNEQFF
>-|TRBD1|TRBV10-3|TRBJ2-3
TGTGCCATCAGTGACGGACAGGGAAGCACAGATACGCAGTATTTT
CAISDGQGSTDTQYF
>once|-|TRBV19|TRBJ2-3
TGTGCCAGTAGTATCCGAGACGGAGCACGCACAGATACGCAGTATTTT
CASSIRDGARTDTQYF
>-|TRBD1|TRBV10-2|TRBJ2-7
TGCGCCAGCAGTGAGTTTTACGGGACAGGGGTCTACGAGCAGTACTTC
CASSEFYGTGVYEQYF
>-|-|TRBV11-2|TRBJ1-1
TGTGCCAGCAGCTTAGGTCAGCAGGTTAATCATGAAGCTTTCTTT
CASSLGQQVNHEAFF
>-|TRBD1|TRBV27|TRBJ2-3
TGTGCCAGCAGTTTGGGCAGGGGGCAAGATACGCAGTATTTT
CASSLGRGQDTQYF
>-|-|TRBV13|TRBJ1-2
TGTGCCAGCAGCTTAGGCCGAGTCCTTCATGGCTACACCTTC
CASSLGRVLHGYTF
>-|TRBD1|TRBV27|TRBJ2-7
TGTGCCAGCAGTTTCAGGGGGCAGGAGCAGTACTTC
CASSFRGQEQYF
>-|TRBD2|TRBV7-8|TRBJ2-1
TGTGCCAGCAGCGAAGGAGGGACTAACCGGTCAAGGCAGTTCTTC
CASSEGGTNRSRQFF
>-|-|TRBV15|TRBJ2-5
TGTGCCACCAGCAGTCCGTGGGGGGGCCTTTTAGAGACCCAGTACTTC
CATSSPWGGLLETQYF
>-|TRBD1|TRBV2|TRBJ1-2
TGTGCCAGCAGCTGGGCTGGACAGGGGAATGGCTACACCTTC
CASSWAGQGNGYTF
>-|-|TRBV23-1|TRBJ1-4
TGCGCCAGCAGTCATCCCAGGCCAGGGTTCCTAGGTGAAAAACTGTTTTTT
CASSHPRPGFLGEKLFF
>-|-|TRBV2|TRBJ2-1
TGTGCCAGCAGGAAGCCGGGTCCTCAGTTCTTC
CASRKPGPQFF
>-|TRBD1|TRBV7-3|TRBJ1-6
TGTGCCAGCAGCTCCCCAGGGACAGGGACTTCACCCCTCCACTTT
CASSSPGTGTSPLHF
>-|-|TRBV27|TRBJ2-6
TGTGCCACCAGCAGGGCCAACGTCCTGACTTTC
CATSRANVLTF
>-|TRBD1|TRBV6-5|TRBJ2-7
TGTGCCAGCACTTTGACAGGGGGCTACGAGCAGTACTTC
CASTLTGGYEQYF
>-|-|TRBV2|TRBJ1-5
TGTGCCAGCAAACAGGGTGGCAATCAGCCCCAGCATTTT
CASKQGGNQPQHF
>-|-|TRBV5-6|TRBJ1-1
TGTGCCAGCAGTCCAGGGGTAACTGAAGCTTTCTTT
CASSPGVTEAFF
>few|TRBD1|TRBV6-6|TRBJ2-7
TGTGCCAGCAGACCGGGACAGGGTTACGAGCAGTACTTC
CASRPGQGYEQYF
>-|TRBD1|TRBV2|TRBJ2-6
TGTGCCAGCAGTGGCGGACAGGGGTCCTCTGGGGCCAACGTCCTGACTTTC
CASSGGQGSSGANVLTF
>-|-|TRBV6-5|TRBJ2-3
TGTGCCAGCAGTTATATCGGGGGCACAGATACGCAGTATTTT
CASSYIGGTDTQYF
>-|TRBD1|TRBV19|TRBJ2-7
TGTGCCAGTAGTATTCCGGGACAGGGGAACAACGAGCAGTACTTC
CASSIPGQGNNEQYF
>few|TRBD1|TRBV9|TRBJ2-4
TGTGCCAGCAGCGCCACAGACAGGGTCGGCATTCAGTACTTC
CASSATDRVGIQYF
>-|-|TRBV5-1|TRBJ2-2
TGCGCCAGCAGCGTGGGTCGGACATCGAACACCGGGGAGCTGTTTTTT
CASSVGRTSNTGELFF
>-|TRBD1|TRBV10-3|TRBJ2-4
TGTGCCTCCCGGGACAGCCCTAAAAACATTCAGTACTTC
CASRDSPKNIQYF
>once|TRBD1|TRBV3-1/TRBV3-2|TRBJ1-2
TGTGCCAGCAGCTGGACAGGGGACTATGGCTACACCTTC
CASSWTGDYGYTF
>-|-|TRBV5-1|TRBJ2-2
TGCGCCAGCAGCTACAGACAGTCTTTTCCTAACACCGGGGAGCTGTTTTTT
CASSYRQSFPNTGELFF